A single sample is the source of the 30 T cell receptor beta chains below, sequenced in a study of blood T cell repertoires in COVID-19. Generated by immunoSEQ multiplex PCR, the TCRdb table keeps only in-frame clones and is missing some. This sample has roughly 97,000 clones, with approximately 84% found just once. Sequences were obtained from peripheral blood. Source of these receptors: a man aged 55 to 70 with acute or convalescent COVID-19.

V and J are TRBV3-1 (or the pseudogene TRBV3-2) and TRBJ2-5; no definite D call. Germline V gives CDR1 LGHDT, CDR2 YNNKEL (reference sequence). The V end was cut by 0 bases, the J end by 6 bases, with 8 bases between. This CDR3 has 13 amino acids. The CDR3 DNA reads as TGTGCCAGCAGCCAAGACCTCAGGAAGACCCAGTACTTC. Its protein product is CASSQDLRKTQYF.

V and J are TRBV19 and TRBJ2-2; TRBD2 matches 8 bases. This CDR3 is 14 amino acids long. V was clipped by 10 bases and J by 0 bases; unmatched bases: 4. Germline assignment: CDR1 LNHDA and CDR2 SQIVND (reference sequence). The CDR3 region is CAISAGANTGELFF. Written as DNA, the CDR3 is TGTGCCATTTCAGCGGGAGCGAACACCGGGGAGCTGTTTTTT.

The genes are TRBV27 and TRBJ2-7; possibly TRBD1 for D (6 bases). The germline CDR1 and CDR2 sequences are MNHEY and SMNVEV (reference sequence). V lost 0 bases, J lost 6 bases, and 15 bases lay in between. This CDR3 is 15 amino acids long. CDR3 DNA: TGTGCCAGCAGTTTATCTCTTACCCAGGGGCGCGAGCAGTACTTC. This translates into CASSLSLTQGREQYF.

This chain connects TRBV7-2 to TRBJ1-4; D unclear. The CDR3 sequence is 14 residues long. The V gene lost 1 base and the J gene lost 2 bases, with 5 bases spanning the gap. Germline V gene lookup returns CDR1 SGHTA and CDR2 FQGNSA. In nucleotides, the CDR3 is TGTGCCAGCAGCTTAGGAGGGACTAATGAAAAACTGTTTTTT. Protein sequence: CASSLGGTNEKLFF. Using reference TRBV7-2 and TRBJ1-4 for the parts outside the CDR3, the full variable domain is GAGVSQSPSNKVTEKGKDVELRCDPISGHTALYWYRQSLGQGLEFLIYFQGNSAPDKSGLPSDRFSAERTGGSVSTLTIQRTQQEDSAVYLCASSLGGTNEKLFFGSGTQLSVL.

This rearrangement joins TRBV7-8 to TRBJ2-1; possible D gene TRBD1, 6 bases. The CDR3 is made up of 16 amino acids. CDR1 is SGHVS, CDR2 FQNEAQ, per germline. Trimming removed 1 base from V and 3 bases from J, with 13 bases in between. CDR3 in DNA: TGTGCCAGCAGCTTAGAGGGGACAACATTCTACAATGAGCAGTTCTTC. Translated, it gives CASSLEGTTFYNEQFF.

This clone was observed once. The DNA of the CDR3 is TGCGCCAGCAGTGCCTCCTCGGGACGGGGGGCTGAAGCTTTCTTT. Its translation is CASSASSGRGAEAFF. The V call is TRBV10-2, the J call TRBJ1-1, with D possibly TRBD1 on 5 matching bases. Deletions cut 4 bases from V and 6 bases from J, with 18 bases between. From germline, CDR1 is WSHSY and CDR2 SAAADI. There are 15 residues in the CDR3.

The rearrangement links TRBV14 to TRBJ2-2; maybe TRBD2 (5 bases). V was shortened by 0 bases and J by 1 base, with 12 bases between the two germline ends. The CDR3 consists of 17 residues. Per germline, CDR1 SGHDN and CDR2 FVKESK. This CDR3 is CASSQDPGLLNTGELFF. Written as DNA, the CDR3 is TGTGCCAGCAGCCAAGACCCCGGACTCTTGAACACCGGGGAGCTGTTTTTT. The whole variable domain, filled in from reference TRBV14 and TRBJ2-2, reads EAGVTQFPSHSVIEKGQTVTLRCDPISGHDNLYWYRRVMGKEIKFLLHFVKESKQDESGMPNNRFLAERTGGTYSTLKVQPAELEDSGVYFCASSQDPGLLNTGELFFGEGSRLTVL.

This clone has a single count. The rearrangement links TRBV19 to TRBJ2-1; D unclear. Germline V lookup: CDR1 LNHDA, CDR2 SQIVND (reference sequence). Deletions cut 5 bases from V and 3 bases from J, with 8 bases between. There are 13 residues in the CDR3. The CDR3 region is CASSWRYYNEQFF. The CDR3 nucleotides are TGTGCCAGTAGTTGGCGGTACTACAATGAGCAGTTCTTC.

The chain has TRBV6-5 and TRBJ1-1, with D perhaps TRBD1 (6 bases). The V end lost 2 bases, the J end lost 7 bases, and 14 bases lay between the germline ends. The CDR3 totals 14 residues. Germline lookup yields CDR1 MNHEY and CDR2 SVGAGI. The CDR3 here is CASSYAVQGYEAFF. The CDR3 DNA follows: TGTGCCAGCAGTTACGCCGTACAGGGATATGAAGCTTTCTTT.

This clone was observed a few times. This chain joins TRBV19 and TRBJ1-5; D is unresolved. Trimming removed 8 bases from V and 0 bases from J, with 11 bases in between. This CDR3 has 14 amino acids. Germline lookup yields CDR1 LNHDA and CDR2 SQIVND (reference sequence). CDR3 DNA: TGTGCCAGTTGCGGCCAGTATAGCAATCAGCCCCAGCATTTT. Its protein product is CASCGQYSNQPQHF.

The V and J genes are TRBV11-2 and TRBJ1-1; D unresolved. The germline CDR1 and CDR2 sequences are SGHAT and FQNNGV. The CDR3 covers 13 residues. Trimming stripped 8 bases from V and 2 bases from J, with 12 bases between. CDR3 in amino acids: CASGIQVNTEAFF. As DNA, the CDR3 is TGTGCCAGCGGTATTCAGGTTAACACTGAAGCTTTCTTT.

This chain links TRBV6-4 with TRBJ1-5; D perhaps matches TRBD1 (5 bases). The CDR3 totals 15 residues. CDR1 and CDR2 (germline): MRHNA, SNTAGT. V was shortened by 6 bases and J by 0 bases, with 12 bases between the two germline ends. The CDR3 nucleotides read TGTGCCAGCAGCCGGACATTTAATAGCAATCAGCCCCAGCATTTT. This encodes CASSRTFNSNQPQHF.

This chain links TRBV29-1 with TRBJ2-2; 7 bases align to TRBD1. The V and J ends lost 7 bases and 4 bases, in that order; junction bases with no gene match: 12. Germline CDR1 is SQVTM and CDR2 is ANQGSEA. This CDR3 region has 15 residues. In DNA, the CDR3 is TGCAGCGCCGAAAGCGACAGGGCTCTCACCGGGGAGCTGTTTTTT. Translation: CSAESDRALTGELFF.

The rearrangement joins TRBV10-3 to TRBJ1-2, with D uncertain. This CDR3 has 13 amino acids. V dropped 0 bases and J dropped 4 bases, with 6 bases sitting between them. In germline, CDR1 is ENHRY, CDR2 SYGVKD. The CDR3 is CAISESHGYGYTF. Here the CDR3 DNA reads TGTGCCATCAGTGAGTCGCACGGCTATGGCTACACCTTC.

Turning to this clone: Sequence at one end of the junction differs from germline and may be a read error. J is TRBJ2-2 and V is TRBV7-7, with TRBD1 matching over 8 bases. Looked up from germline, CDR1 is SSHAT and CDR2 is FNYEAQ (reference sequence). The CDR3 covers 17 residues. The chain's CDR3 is CASSPDDRGGSTGELFF. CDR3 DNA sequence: TGTGCTAGCAGCCCCGATGACAGGGGTGGAAGCACCGGGGAGCTGTTTTTT.

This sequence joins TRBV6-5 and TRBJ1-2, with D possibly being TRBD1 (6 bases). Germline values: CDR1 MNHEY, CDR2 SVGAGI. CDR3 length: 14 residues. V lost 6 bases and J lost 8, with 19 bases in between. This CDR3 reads CASSFRLRGEGYTF. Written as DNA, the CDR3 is TGTGCCAGCAGCTTCCGACTCAGGGGAGAGGGCTACACCTTC.

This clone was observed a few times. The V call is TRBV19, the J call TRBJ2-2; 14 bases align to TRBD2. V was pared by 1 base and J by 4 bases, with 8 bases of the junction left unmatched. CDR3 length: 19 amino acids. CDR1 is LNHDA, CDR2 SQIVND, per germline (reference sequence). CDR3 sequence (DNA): TGTGCCAGTAGTATAGTCGGGGGGACTAGCGGGAGAAGCACCGGGGAGCTGTTTTTT. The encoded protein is CASSIVGGTSGRSTGELFF.

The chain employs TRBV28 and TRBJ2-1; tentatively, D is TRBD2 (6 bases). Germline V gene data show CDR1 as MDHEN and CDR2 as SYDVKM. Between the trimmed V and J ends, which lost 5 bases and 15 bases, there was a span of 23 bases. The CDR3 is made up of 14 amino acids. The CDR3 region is CASSPPLGREETFF. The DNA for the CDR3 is TGTGCCAGCAGTCCCCCTTTGGGGCGGGAAGAGACGTTCTTC.

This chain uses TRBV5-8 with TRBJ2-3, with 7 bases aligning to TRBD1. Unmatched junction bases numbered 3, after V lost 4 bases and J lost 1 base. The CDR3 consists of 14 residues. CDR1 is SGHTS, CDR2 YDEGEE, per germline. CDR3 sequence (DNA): TGTGCCAGCAGCGTAACAGGGGGCACAGATACGCAGTATTTT. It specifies CASSVTGGTDTQYF.

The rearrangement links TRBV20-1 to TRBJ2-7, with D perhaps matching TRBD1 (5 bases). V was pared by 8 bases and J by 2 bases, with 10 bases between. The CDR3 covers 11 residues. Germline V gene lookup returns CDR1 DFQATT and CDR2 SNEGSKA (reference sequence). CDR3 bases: TGCAGTCCCGACAGCACCTACGAGCAGTACTTC. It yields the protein CSPDSTYEQYF.

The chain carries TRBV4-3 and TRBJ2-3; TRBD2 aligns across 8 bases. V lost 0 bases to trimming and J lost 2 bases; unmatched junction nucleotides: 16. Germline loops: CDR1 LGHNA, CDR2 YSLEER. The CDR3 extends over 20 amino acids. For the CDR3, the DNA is TGCGCCAGCAGCCAAGATCAATGGGGAGGGTCAGCGGGAGTCACAGATACGCAGTATTTT. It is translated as CASSQDQWGGSAGVTDTQYF.

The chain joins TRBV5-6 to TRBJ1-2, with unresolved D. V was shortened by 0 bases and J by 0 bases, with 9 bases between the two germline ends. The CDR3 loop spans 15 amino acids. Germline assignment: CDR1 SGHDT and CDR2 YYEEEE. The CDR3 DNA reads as TGTGCCAGCAGCTTGGGCAGGAGGGCTAACTATGGCTACACCTTC. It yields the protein CASSLGRRANYGYTF.

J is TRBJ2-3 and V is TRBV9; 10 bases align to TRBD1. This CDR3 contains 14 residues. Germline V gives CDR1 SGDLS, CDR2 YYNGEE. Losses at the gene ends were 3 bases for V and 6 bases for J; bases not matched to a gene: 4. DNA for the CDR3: TGTGCCAGCAGCGCTACGGGACAGGGGGATACGCAGTATTTT. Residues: CASSATGQGDTQYF.

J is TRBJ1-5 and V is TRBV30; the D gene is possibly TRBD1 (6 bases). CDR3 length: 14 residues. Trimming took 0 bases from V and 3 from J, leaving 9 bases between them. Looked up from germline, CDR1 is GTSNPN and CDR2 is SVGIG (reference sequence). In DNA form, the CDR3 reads TGTGCCTGGAGTGTACACAGGGCCAATCAGCCCCAGCATTTT. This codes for CAWSVHRANQPQHF.

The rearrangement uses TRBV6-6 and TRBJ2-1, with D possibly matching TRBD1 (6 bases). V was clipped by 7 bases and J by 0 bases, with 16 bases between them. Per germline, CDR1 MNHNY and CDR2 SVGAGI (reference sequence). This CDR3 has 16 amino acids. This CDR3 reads CASIEGGASSYNEQFF. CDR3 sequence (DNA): TGTGCCAGCATAGAAGGGGGAGCGAGCTCCTACAATGAGCAGTTCTTC.

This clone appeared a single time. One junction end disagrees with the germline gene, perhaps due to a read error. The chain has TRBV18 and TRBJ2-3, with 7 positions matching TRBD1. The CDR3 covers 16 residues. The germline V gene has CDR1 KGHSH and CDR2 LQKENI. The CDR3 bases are TGTGCCAGCTCAACACCGGACAGGCCGAGCACAGATACGCAGTATTTT. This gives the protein CASSTPDRPSTDTQYF.

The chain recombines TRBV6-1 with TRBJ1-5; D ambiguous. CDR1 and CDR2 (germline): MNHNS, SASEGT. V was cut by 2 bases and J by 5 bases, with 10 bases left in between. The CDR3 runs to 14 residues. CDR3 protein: CASSELRSYQPQHF. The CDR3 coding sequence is TGTGCCAGCAGTGAACTCAGGTCCTATCAGCCCCAGCATTTT.

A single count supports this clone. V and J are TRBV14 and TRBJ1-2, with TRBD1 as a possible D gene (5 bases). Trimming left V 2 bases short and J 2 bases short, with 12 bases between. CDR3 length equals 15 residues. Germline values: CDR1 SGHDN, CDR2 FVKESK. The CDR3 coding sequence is TGTGCCAGCAGCCAATTTAAGACAGCCAACTATGGCTACACCTTC. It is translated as CASSQFKTANYGYTF.

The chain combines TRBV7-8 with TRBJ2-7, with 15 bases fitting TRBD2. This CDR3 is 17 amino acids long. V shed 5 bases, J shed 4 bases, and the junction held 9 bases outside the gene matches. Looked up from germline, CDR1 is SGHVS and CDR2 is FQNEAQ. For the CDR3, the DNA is TGTGCCAGCAGCCGAAGGACTAGCGGGAGGGCCGGTTACGAGCAGTACTTC. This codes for CASSRRTSGRAGYEQYF.

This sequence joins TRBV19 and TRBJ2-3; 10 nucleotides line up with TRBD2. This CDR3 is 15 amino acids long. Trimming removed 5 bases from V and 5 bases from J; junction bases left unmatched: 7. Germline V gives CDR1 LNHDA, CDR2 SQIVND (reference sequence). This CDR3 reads CASSALAGVVDTQYF. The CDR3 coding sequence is TGTGCCAGTAGTGCCCTAGCGGGAGTGGTAGATACGCAGTATTTT.